One sample yielded the 14 T cell receptor beta chains listed below, sequenced in a study of blood T cell repertoires in COVID-19. The method was immunoSEQ multiplex PCR; TCRdb's version includes in-frame clones alone and lacks a portion of them. The data contain some 250,000 clones, around 81% of them singletons. Sequenced material: peripheral blood. These receptors all come from a man aged 30 to 45 who had recovered from COVID-19.

This chain joins TRBV27 and TRBJ2-5, with 7 bases fitting TRBD2. The V segment lost 2 bases and the J segment 5 bases; nucleotides outside the gene matches: 2. The CDR3 has 13 amino acids. CDR1 and CDR2 (germline): MNHEY, SMNVEV (reference sequence). CDR3 region: CASSLMGGETQYF. The CDR3 nucleotides read TGTGCCAGCAGTTTAATGGGAGGGGAGACCCAGTACTTC.

In its sample, this clone was seen once. The chain uses TRBV6-1 and TRBJ2-3; D remains unclear. CDR3 size: 14 residues. Germline V CDR1 and CDR2: MNHNS, SASEGT. V was trimmed by 0 bases and J by 3 bases, leaving 7 bases between them. The CDR3 loop is CASSEARKTDTQYF. The CDR3 DNA sequence: TGTGCCAGCAGTGAAGCGCGGAAGACAGATACGCAGTATTTT.

The chain employs TRBV5-6 and TRBJ1-1, with 7 positions matching TRBD1. Looked up from germline, CDR1 is SGHDT and CDR2 is YYEEEE. CDR3 length equals 14 residues. Trimming took 1 base from V and 4 from J; bases not matched to a gene: 4. The CDR3, as DNA: TGTGCCAGCAGCTTGAGGGGGCCGGGCACTGAAGCTTTCTTT. It specifies CASSLRGPGTEAFF.

The chain uses TRBV15 and TRBJ1-4; D may be TRBD1 (5 bases). V was trimmed by 0 bases and J by 6 bases, leaving 5 bases between them. The CDR3 consists of 13 residues. CDR1 LNHNV and CDR2 YYDKDF come from the germline V gene (reference sequence). CDR3 sequence (DNA): TGTGCCACCAGCAGAGACAGGGATGAAAAACTGTTTTTT. This encodes CATSRDRDEKLFF.

This chain links TRBV5-1 with TRBJ1-6; TRBD1 matches at 10 bases. Germline CDR1 SGHRS, CDR2 YFSETQ. Trimming at V came to 4 bases and at J to 10 bases, leaving 8 bases not matched to a gene. The CDR3 has 15 residues. Here the CDR3 DNA reads TGCGCCAGCAGCCCCGGGACAGGGGTTTTCTCACCCCTCCACTTT. It specifies CASSPGTGVFSPLHF.

The V call is TRBV11-3, the J call TRBJ2-5, with 7 bases matching TRBD2. V lost 3 bases to trimming and J lost 1 base; unmatched junction nucleotides: 2. This CDR3 spans 14 amino acids. From germline, CDR1 is SGHNT and CDR2 YENEEA. In DNA form, the CDR3 reads TGTGCCAGCAGCTTCGGGGGGACCCAAGAGACCCAGTACTTC. This gives the protein CASSFGGTQETQYF.

This clone occurred a few times. V and J are TRBV13 and TRBJ1-4; D remains ambiguous. The V gene's germline CDR1 is PRHDT and CDR2 FYEKMQ (reference sequence). The V end lost 5 bases, the J end lost 12 bases, and 22 bases lay between the germline ends. The CDR3 runs 15 residues. As DNA, the CDR3 is TGTGCCAGCAGCCCCCCCGGGATAGGAGGTTTGGAACTGTTTTTT. Translating gives CASSPPGIGGLELFF. Using reference TRBV13 and TRBJ1-4 for the parts outside the CDR3, the full variable domain is AAGVIQSPRHLIKEKRETATLKCYPIPRHDTVYWYQQGPGQDPQFLISFYEKMQSDKGSIPDRFSAQQFSDYHSELNMSSLELGDSALYFCASSPPGIGGLELFFGSGTQLSVL.

This chain connects TRBV6-4 to TRBJ2-3, with 8 bases that match TRBD2. CDR1 and CDR2 from the germline V gene are MRHNA and SNTAGT. CDR3 length: 15 amino acids. The V and J ends lost 5 bases and 4 bases, in that order; junction bases with no gene match: 8. CDR3 nucleotide sequence: TGTGCCAGCAGTTTACGGGGGGGGTCCTCAGATACGCAGTATTTT. It codes for CASSLRGGSSDTQYF.

V gene TRBV9 combines with J gene TRBJ1-2, with D hard to call. Trimming pared 0 bases from V and 5 bases from J, leaving 17 bases between. The CDR3 runs 16 residues. Germline CDR1 and CDR2: SGDLS and YYNGEE. CDR3 region: CASSVGGPRNLYGYTF. CDR3 nucleotide sequence: TGTGCCAGCAGCGTAGGTGGGCCGCGCAATCTTTATGGCTACACCTTC. Based on the CDR3 plus reference TRBV9 and TRBJ1-2, the full variable domain is DSGVTQTPKHLITATGQRVTLRCSPRSGDLSVYWYQQSLDQGLQFLIQYYNGEERAKGNILERFSAQQFPDLHSELNLSSLELGDSALYFCASSVGGPRNLYGYTFGSGTRLTVV.

The rearrangement links TRBV7-2 to TRBJ2-1; D is perhaps TRBD1 (7 bases). The CDR3 consists of 17 residues. Germline CDR1 reads SGHTA; CDR2 reads FQGNSA. Trimming cost V 5 bases and J 4 bases, with 21 bases left between them. The CDR3 sequence is CASSGLGAGQPYNEQFF. Written as DNA, the CDR3 is TGTGCCAGCAGCGGTTTAGGCGCGGGACAGCCTTACAATGAGCAGTTCTTC.

By proportion, this clone is medium-sized (0.01 to 0.1%). The chain uses TRBV28 and TRBJ2-7; D possibly corresponds to TRBD1 (5 bases). Trimming left V 3 bases short and J 4 bases short, with 13 bases between. This CDR3 is built from 14 residues. The germline V gene encodes CDR1 MDHEN and CDR2 SYDVKM. As DNA, the CDR3 is TGTGCCAGCAGTTTTGGGTCAGCAGGGTACGAGCAGTACGTC. It encodes CASSFGSAGYEQYV.

The J gene is TRBJ1-1, the V gene TRBV27, with D uncertain. Germline V gene lookup returns CDR1 MNHEY and CDR2 SMNVEV (reference sequence). Trimming took 2 bases from V and 2 from J, leaving 12 bases between them. CDR3 size: 15 residues. CDR3 loop: CASSLRYSHNTEAFF. CDR3 coding DNA: TGTGCCAGCAGTTTACGATATAGCCACAACACTGAAGCTTTCTTT.

This chain joins TRBV6-5 and TRBJ2-2; tentatively, D is TRBD2 (7 bases). CDR1 is MNHEY and CDR2 is SVGAGI in the germline V gene. The CDR3 sequence is 13 residues long. V dropped 6 bases and J dropped 4 bases, with 9 bases sitting between them. The CDR3: CASRGGVTGELFF. In nucleotides, the CDR3 is TGTGCCAGCAGAGGGGGGGTCACCGGGGAGCTGTTTTTT.

The chain is built from TRBV27 and TRBJ2-1; a possible D gene is TRBD2 (5 bases). Germline V gene sequence: CDR1 MNHEY, CDR2 SMNVEV (reference sequence). The CDR3 has 15 residues. Trimming removed 10 bases from V and 1 base from J, with 17 bases in between. The CDR3 DNA reads TGTGCCACCCAACTACCCGGGGAATCCTACAATGAGCAGTTCTTC. Translated: CATQLPGESYNEQFF.